This TCR beta chain is from a study of shared clonotypes between healthy human individuals. Only in-frame clones appear in the TCRdb table, and some are missing; sequencing was by immunoSEQ multiplex PCR. The repertoire holds 950,000 to 1,100,000 clones, about 80% seen once, with 0.61% in the top ten. The sequence derives from a young man in good health. Some clones in this sample may be carry-over from other donors' samples. Input material: memory CD4+ T cells from PBMCs. Subset specified: CD45RA-negative fraction.

CDR3 in amino acids: CASSPYRDTEAFF. The CDR3 DNA reads TGTGCCAGCAGCCCTTACAGGGACACTGAAGCTTTCTTT. V gene TRBV5-4 combines with J gene TRBJ1-1; TRBD1 is a possible D gene (6 bases). V dropped 4 bases and J dropped 3 bases, with 10 bases sitting between them. From germline, CDR1 is SGHNT and CDR2 YYREEE (reference sequence). The CDR3 length is 13 residues.